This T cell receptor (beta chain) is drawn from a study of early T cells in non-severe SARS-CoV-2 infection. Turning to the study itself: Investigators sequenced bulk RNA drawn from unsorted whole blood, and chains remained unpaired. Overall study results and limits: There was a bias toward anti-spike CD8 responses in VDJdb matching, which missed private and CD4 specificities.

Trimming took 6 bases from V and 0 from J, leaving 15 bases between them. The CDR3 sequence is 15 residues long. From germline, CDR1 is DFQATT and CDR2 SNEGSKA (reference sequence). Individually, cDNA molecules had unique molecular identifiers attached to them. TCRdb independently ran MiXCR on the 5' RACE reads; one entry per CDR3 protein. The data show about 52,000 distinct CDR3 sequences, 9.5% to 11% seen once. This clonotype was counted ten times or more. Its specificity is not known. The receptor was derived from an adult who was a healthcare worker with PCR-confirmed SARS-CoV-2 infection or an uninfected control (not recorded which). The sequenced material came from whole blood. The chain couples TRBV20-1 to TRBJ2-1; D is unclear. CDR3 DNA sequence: TGCAGTGCCCCTCTGGCGTCCTACTCCTACAATGAGCAGTTCTTC. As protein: CSAPLASYSYNEQFF.